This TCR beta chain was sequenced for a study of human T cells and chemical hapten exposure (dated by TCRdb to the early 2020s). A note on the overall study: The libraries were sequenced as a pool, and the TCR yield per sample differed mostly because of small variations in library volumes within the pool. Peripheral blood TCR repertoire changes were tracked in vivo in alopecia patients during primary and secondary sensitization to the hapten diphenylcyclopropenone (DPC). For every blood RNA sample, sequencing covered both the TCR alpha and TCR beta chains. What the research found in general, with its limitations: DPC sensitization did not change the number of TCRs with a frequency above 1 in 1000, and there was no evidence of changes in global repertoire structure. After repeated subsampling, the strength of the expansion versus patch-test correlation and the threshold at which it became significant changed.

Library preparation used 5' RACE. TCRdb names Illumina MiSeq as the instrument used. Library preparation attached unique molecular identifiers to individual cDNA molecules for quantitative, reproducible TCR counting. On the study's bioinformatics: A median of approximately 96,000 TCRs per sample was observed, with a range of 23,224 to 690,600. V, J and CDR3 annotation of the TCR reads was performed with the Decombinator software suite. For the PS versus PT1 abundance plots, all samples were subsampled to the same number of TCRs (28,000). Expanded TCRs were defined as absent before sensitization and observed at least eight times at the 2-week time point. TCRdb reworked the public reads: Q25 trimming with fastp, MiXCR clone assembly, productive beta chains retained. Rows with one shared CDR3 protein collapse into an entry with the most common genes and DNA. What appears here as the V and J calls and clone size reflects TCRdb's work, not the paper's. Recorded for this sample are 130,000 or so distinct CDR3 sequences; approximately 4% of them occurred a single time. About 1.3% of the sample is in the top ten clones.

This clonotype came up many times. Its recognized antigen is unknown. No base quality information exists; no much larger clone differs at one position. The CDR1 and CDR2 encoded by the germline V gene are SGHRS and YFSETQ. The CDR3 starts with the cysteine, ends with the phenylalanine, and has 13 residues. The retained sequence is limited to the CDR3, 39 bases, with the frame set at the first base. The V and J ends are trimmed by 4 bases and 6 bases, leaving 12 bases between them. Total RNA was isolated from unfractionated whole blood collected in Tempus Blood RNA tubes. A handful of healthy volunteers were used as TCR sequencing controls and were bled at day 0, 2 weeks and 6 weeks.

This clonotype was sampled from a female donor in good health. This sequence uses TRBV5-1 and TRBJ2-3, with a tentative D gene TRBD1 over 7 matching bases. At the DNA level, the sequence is TGCGCCAGCAGCCGACAGGGACTCGATACGCAGTATTTT. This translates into CASSRQGLDTQYF.